This TCR beta chain was observed in a study of T-cell memory formation after mild COVID-19. In germline, CDR1 is SGDLS, CDR2 YYNGEE. The CDR3 is made up of 14 amino acids. Trimming shortened V by 0 bases and J by 5 bases, and 9 bases separated the two germline ends. Points from the study as a whole: Later expanders leaned toward CD4+, whereas clones contracting from day 15 to 85 were balanced CD4/CD8.

About this clonotype: Its antigen is unidentified.

TCRdb redid the calling of the 5' RACE reads with MiXCR, one entry per CDR3 protein. The sample includes about 100,000 distinct CDR3 sequences, more than 9.5% of them seen just once. The clonotype originates from a man aged 18 to 35 who had mild COVID-19 (a few samples of this study predate the infection). Cell type and time point are not known. This chain joins TRBV9 and TRBJ1-5; D may be TRBD1 (5 bases). Material: PBMCs or a T cell subset sorted from them (not recorded which). In nucleotides, the CDR3 is TGTGCCAGCAGCGTAGACGGGGGGGATCAGCCCCAGCATTTT. It yields the protein CASSVDGGDQPQHF. Full variable domain (rest looked up from reference TRBV9 and TRBJ1-5): DSGVTQTPKHLITATGQRVTLRCSPRSGDLSVYWYQQSLDQGLQFLIQYYNGEERAKGNILERFSAQQFPDLHSELNLSSLELGDSALYFCASSVDGGDQPQHFGDGTRLSIL.